This T cell receptor (beta chain) was observed in a study of identical twins. Among all donors, each was a healthy Caucasian. TCRdb processed the 5' RACE reads anew with MiXCR; each CDR3 protein has one entry. Counted here are about 470,000 distinct CDR3 sequences, roughly 26% occurring once; the ten biggest clones make up 2.9%. V was cut by 3 bases and J by 3 bases, with 9 bases left in between. The CDR3 contains 13 residues. This clonotype was counted at least ten times. The same data also went into a second study, on T cells expressing NK-cell markers. Per that paper: In several experiments, sorting was confined to alpha-beta TCR T cells through use of an anti-gamma-delta TCR antibody.

This receptor was identified in a young woman in good health. The V and J genes are TRBV12-3 or TRBV12-4 and TRBJ2-7; unclear D gene. Sequenced input: CD4+ T cells sorted from blood. CDR3 nucleotide sequence: TGTGCCAGCAGTTTCCGGGCGGACTACGAGCAGTACTTC. Translation gives CASSFRADYEQYF.